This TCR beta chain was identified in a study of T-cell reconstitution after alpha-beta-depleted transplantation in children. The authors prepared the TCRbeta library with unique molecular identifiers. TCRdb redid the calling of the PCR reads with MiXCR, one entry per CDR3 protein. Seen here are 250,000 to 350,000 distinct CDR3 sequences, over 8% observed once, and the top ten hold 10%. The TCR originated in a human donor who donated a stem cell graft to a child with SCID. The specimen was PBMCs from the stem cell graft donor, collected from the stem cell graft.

CDR3 nucleotide sequence: TGTGCCAGCAGCTGGGGGCAGGGAACCGGAAACACCATATATTTT. Translation: CASSWGQGTGNTIYF. The chain couples TRBV7-9 to TRBJ1-3; perhaps TRBD1 as D (6 bases). From germline, CDR1 is SEHNR and CDR2 FQNEAQ (reference sequence). The CDR3 covers 15 residues. Trimming took 4 bases from V and 4 from J, leaving 14 bases between them. Looking up the rest from reference TRBV7-9 and TRBJ1-3 gives the full variable domain: DTGVSQNPRHKITKRGQNVTFRCDPISEHNRLYWYRQTLGQGPEFLTYFQNEAQLEKSRLLSDRFSAERPKGSFSTLEIQRTEQGDSAMYLCASSWGQGTGNTIYFGEGSWLTVV.